One T cell receptor beta chain is described in this entry. Its antigen is unknown. Base qualities are not at hand, and no much larger clone is one base apart. This entry is derived from a study of T cell responses to AZD1222 COVID-19 vaccine (dated by TCRdb to 2020 to 2022). About the investigation overall: Because spike-specific TCR depth and breadth did not differ between the two schedules, AZD1222 recipients who got a second dose at roughly 4 weeks were pooled with those who got a second dose at roughly 12 weeks. A total of just over 230 trial participants underwent TCR sequencing, of whom some 210 received two doses of AZD1222 and some 25 received two doses of the MenACWY control vaccine. Trial participants were enrolled by age into subgroups of 18-55, 56-69 and 70-plus years, and roughly 150, 30 and 60 TCR-sequenced participants, respectively, were included in these subgroups. Broader findings and caveats from the paper: After two AZD1222 doses, both the breadth and the depth of spike-specific TCRs were significantly higher than at day 0 and than in MenACWY recipients. Conclusions about previously exposed vaccinees are limited, since just five or six AZD1222 recipients were seropositive for SARS-CoV-2 at baseline. Because no day 14 peak-response samples were available, the repertoires could be characterized only after the peak T cell response. Participants were mostly white British, with more females than males. The authors suggested clonal diversity may have been underestimated. The 56-69-year group was small, and its depth increase did not reach significance, likely because of low power. Reportedly, close to half of the unique spike-specific TCRs recognized epitopes lying outside the regions that are mutated in the B.1.351 and B.1.1.7 variants. Vaccine-associated CD4 TCRs spanned the whole spike protein, with dominant responses in regions 160-218 and 743-854.

What the time point label conveys for this sample: baseline before first vaccination. The vaccinee samples were drawn from two UK trials, COV001 and COV002, one of which was a single-blind randomized controlled phase 2/3 trial testing AZD1222 (ChAdOx1 nCoV-19) in healthy adults. Trial participant PBMC samples were collected at day 0 and day 28 after the second dose for TCRbeta chain sequencing. The CDR3 regions of human TCRbeta chains were analyzed by immunosequencing. Per the source publication's procedure: Repertoire TCRs were checked for matches against a reference library of SARS-CoV-2-specific TCRs that had been generated using the MIRA antigen-specificity platform. Breadth meant the fraction of unique TCRs that were SARS-CoV-2-associated, whereas depth meant the fraction of total T cells that were SARS-CoV-2-associated. Using the MIRA data, every spike-specific TCR was mapped to the spike region that the TCR reacted to and assigned to either a CD4 or a CD8 class. Log10-transformed breadth and depth values were compared by one-way ANOVA with Sidak's multiple comparisons tests. TCRdb took over this immuneACCESS table, retaining in-frame rearrangements with V and J assigned. Such tables are incomplete; in checked studies, under half of the missing clones stem from an unresolved V gene, and the remainder is unexplained. V and J calls plus clone size are reproduced from that table; the DNA served to infer D and trimming. Within this sample are 100,000 to 150,000 clones, with roughly nine tenths of them counted one time only. The ten largest clonotypes hold 7.2% of the sample.

Reading the germline V gene (reference sequence) gives CDR1 LNHDA and CDR2 SQIVND. V is clipped by 0 bases and J by 0 bases, and the sequence between their germline boundaries is 18 bases long. Counted from cysteine to phenylalanine, this CDR3 has 18 amino acids. Only CDR3 DNA is held: 54 bases, read in frame from base 1. The TCR was taken from an adult in good health. This specimen consisted of peripheral blood, obtained on day 0 of AZD1222 vaccination. The receptor chain draws on TRBV19 and TRBJ2-7; TRBD1 might be the D gene, on 6 matching bases. The nucleotides read TGTGCCAGTAGTATAGAGTCTTCCGGGACACTGAGCTCCTACGAGCAGTACTTC. Translated, this is CASSIESSGTLSSYEQYF.